Listed here is a single TCR beta chain. The table lists this clonotype with a few counts. Its cognate antigen has yet to be identified. Base qualities are not at hand, and no much larger clone is one base apart. Instrument used: Illumina NovaSeq 6000. cDNA libraries for TCRalpha and TCRbeta were prepared by 5'RACE using constant-segment primers, with sample barcodes and unique molecular identifiers added. Trizol reagent was used to extract RNA from every sample. The libraries were amplified in two PCR steps, and the second step added a second sample barcode and Illumina TruSeq adapters. The libraries were sequenced on an Illumina NovaSeq using 2 x 150 bp paired-end reads. The authors' analysis ran thus. The reads were demultiplexed and collapsed into UMI-guided consensus sequences using migec v1.2.7. Using mixcr v2.1.11, UMI consensuses were aligned to TRA and TRB V and J templates and then assembled into clonotypes. Expanded or contracted clonotypes were those called significant by both edgeR and NoisET, with noise models trained on biological replicates. For edgeR calls, the thresholds were a false discovery rate-adjusted p below 0.01 and a log2 fold-change of 1. As an exploratory analysis of dynamics, max-normalized trajectories of the 1000 most abundant clonotypes were examined by PCA with hierarchical clustering. Separately sequenced CD4+ and CD8+ repertoires were used to assign the CD4 or CD8 phenotype of responding clones. The raw public reads went through TCRdb reprocessing: fastp at Q25, MiXCR clone calling, in-frame beta chains kept. Here each entry gathers all rows of one CDR3 protein and keeps the most common genes and DNA. Clone size and V and J calls follow TCRdb, not the original study. Within this sample are more than 150,000 distinct CDR3 sequences, with 11% of them counted one time only. The ten largest clones capture more than 3.5% of the sample.

Ficoll-Paque density gradient centrifugation was used to isolate PBMCs. Deletion took 0 bases off V and 0 bases off J, with a span of 11 bases between the germline ends. Sequences MNHEY (CDR1) and SVGAGI (CDR2) are obtained from the germline V gene. Reading from cysteine to phenylalanine, the CDR3 counts 16 amino acids. The CDR3 DNA has 48 bases and is translated from base 1. The data belong to a study of T-cell memory formation after mild COVID-19 (dated by TCRdb to the early 2020s). About the full investigation: Most TCR sequence clusters were specific to one of the two donors. In a couple of donors, T-cell clones that expanded and contracted after mild COVID-19 were followed by sequencing TCRalpha and TCRbeta repertoires longitudinally. Two young, previously healthy adult volunteers made up the cohort, one male and one female. General conclusions and limits of the study: SARS-CoV-2 specificity was not confirmed for the second-wave clones peaking on day 37. Contracting CD4+ clones were located mainly in the CM and EM memory subsets, whereas CD8+ clones were found to be enriched in EMRA. Some responding clones were detected in pre-infection memory, which suggested that pre-existing cross-reactive memory T cells had joined the SARS-CoV-2 response. Clones contracting from day 15 to 85 had balanced CD4/CD8 phenotypes, while a second wave expanding from day 15 to 37 was biased towards CD4+. The study covered only a couple of mild cases, and larger cohorts including severe cases with pre-infection samples were considered necessary.

The receptor comes from a man aged 18 to 29 who had mild COVID-19 (a few samples of this study predate the infection). The sample titles of this study are shuffled in the database, so cell type and time point are left out; the donor was told from shared clones. Rearrangement joined TRBV6-5 to TRBJ1-2; the D gene identity is not certain. Sequencing was done on a sample of PBMCs or a T cell subset sorted from them (not recorded which). The CDR3 is CASSYSRRRTNYGYTF. The nucleotides read TGTGCCAGCAGTTACTCGAGAAGGAGAACTAACTATGGCTACACCTTC.